These 30 T cell receptor beta chains share one sample of origin, sequenced in a study of T cells in Graves' hyperthyroidism and ophthalmopathy. Using RNA transcripts as the source, TCR beta CDR3 regions were amplified. The HTBI set primed first-round TCR CDR3 RT-PCR. TCRdb passed the multiplex PCR reads through MiXCR, listing each CDR3 protein once. The repertoire holds roughly 350,000 distinct CDR3 sequences, with approximately 15% as singletons. The sample consisted of blood. The source of these receptors is a woman in her twenties or thirties with Graves' hyperthyroidism.

This clonotype turned up a few times. The CDR3 does not end in the conserved phenylalanine or tryptophan, so this is likely a read error. The V gene is TRBV29-1, the J gene TRBJ2-4; 7 bases match TRBD1. The CDR3 is 14 residues long. V trimming: 3 bases; J trimming: 6 bases; junction bases outside the gene matches: 8. Germline CDR1 and CDR2: SQVTM and ANQGSEA. The chain's CDR3 is CSVETGRGGNIQYL. DNA of the CDR3: TGCAGCGTTGAGACAGGGCGAGGAGGAAACATTCAGTACCTC.

V gene TRBV6-2 or TRBV6-3 combines with J gene TRBJ1-5; possibly TRBD1 for D (6 bases). Per germline, CDR1 MNHEY and CDR2 SVGEGT. The length of the CDR3 is 16 residues. V gave up 4 bases and J gave up 6 bases, with 19 bases separating them. The CDR3 bases are TGTGCCAGCAGTTGGCTAGGGGGTTCGCTTTTTCAGCCCCAGCATTTT. Amino acids: CASSWLGGSLFQPQHF.

This sequence joins TRBV20-1 and TRBJ2-5, with D perhaps assigned TRBD1 or TRBD2 (5 bases each). Trimming pared 5 bases from V and 4 bases from J, leaving 14 bases between. This CDR3 contains 13 residues. Germline V gene data show CDR1 as DFQATT and CDR2 as SNEGSKA (reference sequence). CDR3 DNA: TGCAGTGCTCCCGGGACCTCACGAGAGACCCAGTACTTC. Its protein product is CSAPGTSRETQYF.

In this sample, this clonotype turned up a few times. J is TRBJ1-4 and V is TRBV15; D is unresolved. The CDR3 is 16 residues long. CDR1 LNHNV and CDR2 YYDKDF come from the germline V gene (reference sequence). V was pared by 0 bases and J by 2 bases, with 10 bases between. The CDR3 DNA reads TGTGCCACCAGCAGAGATCGCCGACGCACTAATGAAAAACTGTTTTTT. Protein product: CATSRDRRRTNEKLFF.

This clonotype has a count of ten or more. The rearrangement joins TRBV7-2 to TRBJ1-5; D might be TRBD1 (5 bases). Germline V lookup: CDR1 SGHTA, CDR2 FQGNSA. This CDR3 is built from 14 residues. Trimming took off 3 bases at V and 6 bases at J, with 12 bases between the two ends. CDR3 sequence reads: CASSLGGLVQPQHF. As DNA, the CDR3 is TGTGCCAGCAGCTTGGGGGGGTTGGTTCAGCCCCAGCATTTT.

V is TRBV13 and J is TRBJ2-1; D is unclear. Germline CDR1 reads PRHDT; CDR2 reads FYEKMQ (reference sequence). The V gene lost 4 bases and the J gene lost 6 bases, with 16 bases spanning the gap. The CDR3 covers 15 residues. CDR3 nucleotides: TGTGCCAGCAGCTCTGACTGGAACAACATCAATGAGCAGTTCTTC. Translating gives CASSSDWNNINEQFF.

The gene calls are TRBV4-2 and TRBJ1-5, with D unclear. V lost 1 base and J 1 base, leaving 11 bases between the germline ends. The CDR3 loop spans 16 amino acids. Germline-derived CDR1 and CDR2 are LGHNA and YNFKEQ. The CDR3 DNA reads TGTGCCAGCAGCCAAGGAGTGGCGATGAGCAATCAGCCCCAGCATTTT. Translated: CASSQGVAMSNQPQHF.

In regard to this clonotype: This could be a read error, since a much larger clone is one nucleotide away. This chain connects TRBV2 to TRBJ1-6; a possible D gene is TRBD1 (5 bases). Germline lookup yields CDR1 SNHLY and CDR2 FYNNEI. The CDR3 is 15 residues long. The CDR3 is CASASRGTEHSPFHF. The DNA for the CDR3 is TGTGCCAGCGCTTCTAGAGGGACGGAACATTCACCCTTCCACTTT.

This clonotype was counted only a few times. CDR3 sequence: CASSLAGGLQNEQFF. The CDR3 coding sequence is TGTGCCAGCAGCTTAGCTGGGGGGCTCCAGAATGAGCAGTTCTTC. The chain couples TRBV7-2 to TRBJ2-1; the D call may be TRBD1 or TRBD2 (6 bases each). Germline V gives CDR1 SGHTA, CDR2 FQGNSA. The CDR3 has 15 residues. V was clipped by 0 bases and J by 7 bases, with 13 bases between them.

This chain uses TRBV25-1 with TRBJ2-2; 15 nucleotides match TRBD2. Germline lookup yields CDR1 MGHDK and CDR2 SYGVNS. The CDR3 consists of 19 residues. The junction had 7 bases not matched to a gene; V was cut back by 4 bases and J by 1 base. CDR3 region: CASSANPGLAGGNTGELFF. DNA for the CDR3: TGTGCCAGCAGTGCAAACCCGGGACTAGCGGGAGGGAACACCGGGGAGCTGTTTTTT. Full variable domain (rest looked up from reference TRBV25-1 and TRBJ2-2): EADIYQTPRYLVIGTGKKITLECSQTMGHDKMYWYQQDPGMELHLIHYSYGVNSTEKGDLSSESTVSRIRTEHFPLTLESARPSHTSQYLCASSANPGLAGGNTGELFFGEGSRLTVL.

This clonotype was picked up a small number of times. The chain uses TRBV6-1 and TRBJ1-3, with D unresolved. CDR3 length equals 13 residues. Trimming pared 6 bases from V and 4 bases from J, leaving 10 bases between. The V gene's germline CDR1 is MNHNS and CDR2 SASEGT. This chain's CDR3 is CASSYLRGNTIYF. CDR3 coding DNA: TGTGCCAGCAGCTATTTAAGGGGAAACACCATATATTTT.

This clonotype was counted ten times or more. V is TRBV12-3 or TRBV12-4 and J is TRBJ2-2; 9 positions agree with TRBD2. This CDR3 has 14 amino acids. With V trimmed by 5 bases and J by 6 bases, 4 bases remained unmatched. This CDR3 is CASSTVAGAGELFF. CDR3 DNA sequence: TGTGCCAGCAGTACCGTAGCGGGGGCCGGGGAGCTGTTTTTT.

This clonotype occurred many times. The chain has TRBV28 and TRBJ1-5; D remains unclear. Trimming removed 6 bases from V and 0 bases from J, with 9 bases in between. The V gene's germline CDR1 is MDHEN and CDR2 SYDVKM. CDR3 length: 14 amino acids. CDR3 nucleotides: TGTGCCAGCAGCGGCGGGAATAGCAATCAGCCCCAGCATTTT. The encoded protein is CASSGGNSNQPQHF.

In its sample, this clonotype was seen many times. This chain uses TRBV28 with TRBJ2-7; D gene uncertain. Trimming left V 7 bases short and J 2 bases short, with 12 bases between. Germline V lookup: CDR1 MDHEN, CDR2 SYDVKM. This CDR3 contains 13 residues. The CDR3 is CASNGPEAYEQYF. Written as DNA, the CDR3 is TGTGCCAGCAATGGGCCGGAAGCCTACGAGCAGTACTTC.

This clonotype was recorded at least ten times. The chain combines TRBV6-6 with TRBJ2-7; D possibly corresponds to TRBD2 (6 bases). The germline V and J ends were trimmed by 2 bases and 2 bases, with 7 bases remaining between them. The V gene's germline CDR1 is MNHNY and CDR2 SVGAGI (reference sequence). This CDR3 has 13 residues. The chain's CDR3 is CASSYGRTYEQYF. The CDR3 coding sequence is TGTGCCAGCAGTTACGGGAGGACCTACGAGCAGTACTTC.

Ten or more counts support this clonotype. This chain connects TRBV28 to TRBJ2-7; D may be TRBD1 (6 bases). The V end was cut by 6 bases, the J end by 1 base, with 19 bases between. CDR1 and CDR2 (germline): MDHEN, SYDVKM. CDR3 length: 16 residues. The DNA for the CDR3 is TGTGCCAGCAGCCCGTTACAGGGAAAAATATCCTACGAGCAGTACTTC. As protein: CASSPLQGKISYEQYF.

This clonotype was observed a handful of times. The chain combines TRBV4-2 with TRBJ2-7; either TRBD1 or TRBD2 may supply D (7 bases each). Germline V gene lookup returns CDR1 LGHNA and CDR2 YNFKEQ. The CDR3 sequence is 17 residues long. V gave up 0 bases and J gave up 2 bases, with 17 bases separating them. The CDR3 protein is CASSQEFKGAGAYEQYF. Written as DNA, the CDR3 is TGTGCCAGCAGCCAAGAGTTTAAGGGGGCGGGGGCCTACGAGCAGTACTTC.

This clonotype has only a few counts. The J gene is TRBJ1-4, the V gene TRBV27; D not resolved. The V gene lost 3 bases and the J gene lost 3 bases, with 8 bases spanning the gap. This CDR3 comprises 14 residues. Germline-derived CDR1 and CDR2 are MNHEY and SMNVEV (reference sequence). The CDR3 here is CASSFVGSNEKLFF. In DNA form, the CDR3 reads TGTGCCAGCAGTTTTGTGGGTTCTAATGAAAAACTGTTTTTT.

In its sample, this clonotype was seen a few times. This chain's CDR3 is CSASLDLATDTQYF. CDR3 in DNA: TGCAGTGCTAGCCTGGACCTGGCCACAGATACGCAGTATTTT. The chain has TRBV20-1 and TRBJ2-3; no firm D call. Germline V gene sequence: CDR1 DFQATT, CDR2 SNEGSKA (reference sequence). Deletions cut 3 bases from V and 2 bases from J, with 12 bases between. This CDR3 is 14 amino acids long.

This clonotype was observed a handful of times. This chain connects TRBV20-1 to TRBJ1-6, with 7 bases aligning to TRBD1. Unmatched junction bases numbered 10, after V lost 3 bases and J lost 8 bases. The CDR3 runs 15 residues. Looked up from germline, CDR1 is DFQATT and CDR2 is SNEGSKA (reference sequence). The CDR3 nucleotides read TGCAGTGCTAGGGAGGGCAGGGGGGTATATTCACCCCTCCACTTT. Protein sequence: CSAREGRGVYSPLHF.

This clonotype has ten or more counts. This chain connects TRBV6-2 or TRBV6-3 to TRBJ2-5; TRBD2 matches at 7 bases. V lost 4 bases, J lost 1 base, and 15 bases stayed unmatched. The CDR3 length is 18 residues. Germline V CDR1 and CDR2: MNHEY, SVGEGT. The CDR3 reads CASSSLGGPAGFQETQYF. In DNA form, the CDR3 reads TGTGCCAGCAGTTCATTGGGGGGACCAGCGGGATTCCAAGAGACCCAGTACTTC.

This chain links TRBV28 with TRBJ2-7; TRBD1 aligns across 8 bases. CDR3 length: 16 amino acids. Per germline, CDR1 MDHEN and CDR2 SYDVKM. V lost 6 bases and J lost 6; bases outside the gene matches: 16. DNA of the CDR3: TGTGCCAGCAGCCTCGGACAGGGAGACACCGGGGGCGAGCAGTACTTC. Translation gives CASSLGQGDTGGEQYF.

This clonotype was counted between two and nine times. CDR3 sequence (DNA): TGCAGTGCTAGAGGTCTGTTTGGGATTTTCTCACCCCTCCACTTT. It translates to CSARGLFGIFSPLHF. The chain couples TRBV20-1 to TRBJ1-6, with no clear D. CDR3 length: 15 residues. Germline V gene data show CDR1 as DFQATT and CDR2 as SNEGSKA (reference sequence). The germline V and J ends were trimmed by 1 base and 10 bases, with 17 bases remaining between them.

In its sample, this clonotype was seen a few times. The chain joins TRBV20-1 to TRBJ2-1, with a weak D call TRBD2 (6 bases). There are 13 residues in the CDR3. CDR1 and CDR2 from the germline V gene are DFQATT and SNEGSKA (reference sequence). The CDR3 spells CRRDRELYNEQFF. CDR3 nucleotide sequence: TGCAGGCGGGACCGTGAACTGTACAATGAGCAGTTCTTC.

This clonotype was detected only once. At one end the junction does not follow the germline gene, possibly because of a read error. The V gene is TRBV18, the J gene TRBJ2-1, with TRBD2 matching over 7 bases. CDR3 length equals 19 residues. Germline-derived CDR1 and CDR2 are KGHSH and LQKENI. The CDR3 spells CTSSPRQLGNSGSYNEQFF. In nucleotides, the CDR3 is TGTACCAGCTCACCACGACAGTTAGGGAATAGCGGGTCCTACAATGAGCAGTTCTTC.

In its sample, this clonotype was seen a few times. The V call is TRBV5-1, the J call TRBJ2-1; D is uncertain. V lost 0 bases, J lost 2 bases, and 12 bases lay in between. The CDR3 is 16 residues long. Germline V gene data show CDR1 as SGHRS and CDR2 as YFSETQ. The chain's CDR3 is CASSLDPEGPYNEQFF. The CDR3 DNA sequence: TGCGCCAGCAGCTTGGATCCGGAAGGCCCCTACAATGAGCAGTTCTTC.

With regard to this clonotype: This CDR3 fails to terminate in the conserved phenylalanine or tryptophan, so it likely reflects a read error. The limits of the CDR3 on the DNA are not certain, so only TCRdb's listed CDR3 is given. CDR3 residues: CASSPPKGQGRT. The chain joins TRBV6-2 or TRBV6-3 to TRBJ2-7; the table's D gene call, TRBD1, was not cross checked with the DNA. From its first to its last residue, the CDR3 has 12 amino acids. From germline, CDR1 is MNHEY and CDR2 SVGEGT.

This clonotype came up a few times. The chain combines TRBV9 with TRBJ1-4; no reliable D call. From germline, CDR1 is SGDLS and CDR2 YYNGEE. The CDR3 covers 14 residues. V gave up 3 bases and J gave up 3 bases, with 9 bases separating them. CDR3 residues: CASSARGPNEKLFF. In DNA, the CDR3 is TGTGCCAGCAGCGCCCGCGGACCTAATGAAAAACTGTTTTTT.

The chain employs TRBV27 and TRBJ1-1; possible D gene TRBD1, 5 bases. Germline assignment: CDR1 MNHEY and CDR2 SMNVEV (reference sequence). Trimming cost V 6 bases and J 4 bases, with 18 bases left between them. This CDR3 has 15 amino acids. The DNA of the CDR3 is TGTGCCAGCAGCCCCCCGTCGGGGGTATCCACTGAAGCTTTCTTT. Translation gives CASSPPSGVSTEAFF.

The chain couples TRBV29-1 to TRBJ2-1, with 13 bases that match TRBD2. In germline, CDR1 is SQVTM, CDR2 ANQGSEA. The CDR3 runs to 18 residues. J was trimmed by 4 bases and V by 5 bases; bases with no gene match: 14. The CDR3 region has the DNA TGCAGCGTTTACTCCGGGACTAGCGGGATCTTGGGATACAATGAGCAGTTCTTC. Amino acids: CSVYSGTSGILGYNEQFF.